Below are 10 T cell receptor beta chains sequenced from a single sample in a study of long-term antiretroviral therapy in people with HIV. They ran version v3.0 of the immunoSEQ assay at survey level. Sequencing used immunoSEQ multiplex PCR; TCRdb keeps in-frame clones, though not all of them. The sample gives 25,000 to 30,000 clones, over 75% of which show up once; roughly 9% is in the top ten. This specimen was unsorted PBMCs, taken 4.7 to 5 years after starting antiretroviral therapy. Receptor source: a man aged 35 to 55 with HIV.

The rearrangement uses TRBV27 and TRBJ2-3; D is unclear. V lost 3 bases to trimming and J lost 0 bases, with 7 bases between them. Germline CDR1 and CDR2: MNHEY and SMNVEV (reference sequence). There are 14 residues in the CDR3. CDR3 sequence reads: CASSFGSSTDTQYF. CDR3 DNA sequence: TGTGCCAGCAGTTTCGGATCTAGCACAGATACGCAGTATTTT.

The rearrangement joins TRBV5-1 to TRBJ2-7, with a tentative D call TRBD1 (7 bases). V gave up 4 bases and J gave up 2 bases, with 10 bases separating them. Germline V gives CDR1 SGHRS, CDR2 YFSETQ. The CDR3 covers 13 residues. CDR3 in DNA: TGCGCCAGCAGCCAGGGGGGCCCCTACGAGCAGTACTTC. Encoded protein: CASSQGGPYEQYF.

As DNA, the CDR3 is TGCGCCAGCAGCTGGGGTTTTACCGGGACTAGCGGGGGGCCCGCCTACGAGCAGTACTTC. Residues: CASSWGFTGTSGGPAYEQYF. V is TRBV5-1 and J is TRBJ2-7, with TRBD2 identical over 15 bases. The germline gives CDR1 SGHRS, CDR2 YFSETQ. This CDR3 contains 20 residues. The V and J ends lost 3 bases and 2 bases, in that order; junction bases with no gene match: 15.

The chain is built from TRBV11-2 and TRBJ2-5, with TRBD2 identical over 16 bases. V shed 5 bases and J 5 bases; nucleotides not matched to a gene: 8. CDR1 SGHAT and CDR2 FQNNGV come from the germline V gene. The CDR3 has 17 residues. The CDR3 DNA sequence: TGTGCCAGCAGCCCGGGGACTAGCGGGGGGGCTTACGAGACCCAGTACTTC. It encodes CASSPGTSGGAYETQYF.

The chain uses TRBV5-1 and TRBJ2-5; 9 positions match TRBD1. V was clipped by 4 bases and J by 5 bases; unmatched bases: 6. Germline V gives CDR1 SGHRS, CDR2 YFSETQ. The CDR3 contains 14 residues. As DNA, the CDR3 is TGCGCCAGCAGCACCGGACAGGGGATTGAGACCCAGTACTTC. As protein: CASSTGQGIETQYF.

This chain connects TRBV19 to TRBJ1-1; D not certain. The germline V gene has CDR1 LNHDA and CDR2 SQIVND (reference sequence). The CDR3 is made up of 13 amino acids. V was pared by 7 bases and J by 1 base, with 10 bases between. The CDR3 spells CASTYFRNTEAFF. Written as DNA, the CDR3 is TGTGCCAGTACCTATTTCAGGAACACTGAAGCTTTCTTT.

Written as DNA, the CDR3 is TGTGCCAGCAGTGCCGAGGGACTAGGCAGCTACGAGCAGTACTTC. It is translated as CASSAEGLGSYEQYF. The V call is TRBV27, the J call TRBJ2-7, with 8 bases lining up with TRBD2. CDR3 length equals 15 residues. V was clipped by 5 bases and J by 3 bases; unmatched bases: 9. Looked up from germline, CDR1 is MNHEY and CDR2 is SMNVEV (reference sequence).

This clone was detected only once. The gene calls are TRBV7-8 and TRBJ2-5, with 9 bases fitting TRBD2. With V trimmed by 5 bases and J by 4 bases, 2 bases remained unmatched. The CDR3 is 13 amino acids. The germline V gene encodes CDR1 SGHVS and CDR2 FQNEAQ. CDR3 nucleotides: TGTGCCAGCAGCCCGACTAGCGGAGAGACCCAGTACTTC. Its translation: CASSPTSGETQYF. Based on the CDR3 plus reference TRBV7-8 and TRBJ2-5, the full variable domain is GAGVSQSPRYKVAKRGQDVALRCDPISGHVSLFWYQQALGQGPEFLTYFQNEAQLDKSGLPSDRFFAERPEGSVSTLKIQRTQQEDSAVYLCASSPTSGETQYFGPGTRLLVL.

The CDR3, as DNA: TGCGCCAGCAGAGCCCTAGCGGGGGGGCTTGGGACAGATACGCAGTATTTT. Amino acid sequence: CASRALAGGLGTDTQYF. V gene TRBV5-1 combines with J gene TRBJ2-3, with 12 bases identical to TRBD2. The ends lost 5 bases at V and 3 bases at J; junction bases unmatched: 10. Germline CDR1 and CDR2: SGHRS and YFSETQ. This CDR3 contains 17 residues.

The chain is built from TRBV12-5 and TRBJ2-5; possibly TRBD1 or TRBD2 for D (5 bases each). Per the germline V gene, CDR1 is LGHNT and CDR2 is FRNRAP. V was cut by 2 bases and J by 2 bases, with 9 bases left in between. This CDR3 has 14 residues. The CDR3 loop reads CASGLWGNQETQYF. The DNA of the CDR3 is TGTGCTAGTGGTTTGTGGGGGAATCAAGAGACCCAGTACTTC.